This T cell receptor (beta chain) appears in the sequencing data of a study of regulatory T cells in long-lasting Graves disease. Study findings and constraints: Patients with persistent disease showed a bias toward TRBV28, TRBJ1-2 and TRBJ2-5. The number of shared public clonotypes was higher in persistent patients (approximately 2,500) than new patients (966). The TCR repertoire of persistent Graves' patients was less diverse than that of newly diagnosed ones.

As for time point: persistent/refractory GD, antithyroid drugs over 5 years with positive TRAb. The TCR library was made from RNA that had been extracted from PBMCs in TRIzol. Arm-PCR of CDR3 regions and iRepertoire HTBI primers were used to build TCR beta libraries. TCRdb itself ran the multiplex PCR reads through MiXCR, one entry per CDR3 protein. Here the sample spans a few hundred thousand distinct CDR3 sequences, 23% being singletons. The table lists this clonotype with a few counts. Its specificity is not known. Trimming took off 2 bases at V and 2 bases at J, with 13 bases between the two ends. CDR1 and CDR2 (germline): SGHDN, FVKESK. CDR3 length equals 15 residues.

Material: peripheral blood mononuclear cells (PBMCs), obtained when the disease was refractory, from a patient treated with antithyroid drugs. This sequence was found in a female donor with Graves disease. V is TRBV14 and J is TRBJ2-7, with D unclear. Written as DNA, the CDR3 is TGTGCCAGCAGCCAAACCGCACAGATAACCTACGAGCAGTACTTC. Its protein product is CASSQTAQITYEQYF.